A single sample gave rise to the 8 T cell receptor beta chains below, sequenced in a study of beta chain features in type 1 diabetes. Their antigen targets remain unknown. The study's findings and limits: Shorter TCRB CDR3s, moderately but significantly so, were found in Type 1 diabetes patients in all four CD4+ subsets.

Reverse transcription of all isolated RNA meant that expressed TCRB transcripts were sequenced. Repertoires were generated with immunoSEQ multiplex PCR, while TCRdb's copy carries only in-frame clones and drops some. The table lists about 340,000 clones, 13% of them singletons. The sample taken for sequencing was naive CD4+ T cells from blood. The receptors shown here come from a woman between 18 and 29 years old with type 1 diabetes.

Worth noting for this clone: An end of the junction does not agree with germline; a read error may underlie this. The chain combines TRBV14 with TRBJ1-1; 8 bases line up with TRBD1. CDR1 and CDR2 (germline): SGHDN, FVKESK. The CDR3 consists of 14 residues. CDR3 residues: CASSQRQGNAEAFF. DNA of the CDR3: TGTGCCAGCAGCCAAAGACAGGGGAACGCTGAAGCTTTCTTT.

The chain joins TRBV7-3 to TRBJ2-5; a weak D match, TRBD1 (6 bases). Trimming shortened V by 6 bases and J by 2 bases, and 16 bases separated the two germline ends. The CDR3 contains 15 residues. Germline CDR1 is SGHTA and CDR2 is FQGTGA. The CDR3 is CASRSPGTQQETQYF. The CDR3 bases are TGTGCCAGCAGATCCCCCGGGACACAACAAGAGACCCAGTACTTC.

This clone has more than one count but fewer than ten. The chain combines TRBV10-3 with TRBJ2-7, with TRBD1 matching over 7 bases. This CDR3 is 15 amino acids long. The V segment lost 6 bases and the J segment 3 bases; nucleotides outside the gene matches: 11. CDR1 and CDR2 from the germline V gene are ENHRY and SYGVKD. In DNA form, the CDR3 reads TGTGCCATCAGACTAGGACAGGTCGAGGGCTACGAGCAGTACTTC. This gives the protein CAIRLGQVEGYEQYF.

This chain uses TRBV2 with TRBJ2-2; 8 bases fit TRBD1. The germline gives CDR1 SNHLY, CDR2 FYNNEI. There are 15 residues in the CDR3. The V gene end was trimmed by 1 base and the J gene end by 5 bases; junction bases not matched to a gene: 3. CDR3 bases: TGTGCCAGCAGTGAAGGGGACAGGTTGACCGGGGAGCTGTTTTTT. Its translation is CASSEGDRLTGELFF.

This chain uses TRBV14 with TRBJ2-3; 8 bases are shared with TRBD2. Germline loops: CDR1 SGHDN, CDR2 FVKESK. The CDR3 is 15 amino acids. V shed 4 bases and J 0 bases; nucleotides not matched to a gene: 3. The CDR3 is CASSPIAGSTDTQYF. The CDR3 coding sequence is TGTGCCAGCAGCCCGATAGCGGGAAGCACAGATACGCAGTATTTT.

This clone turned up a few times. The CDR3 spells CASSHRAGGEQFF. The CDR3 DNA follows: TGTGCCAGCAGCCACAGGGCCGGCGGTGAGCAGTTCTTC. The chain carries TRBV5-4 and TRBJ2-1; tentative D call: TRBD1 (6 bases). This CDR3 is built from 13 residues. CDR1 SGHNT and CDR2 YYREEE come from the germline V gene (reference sequence). V was cut by 4 bases and J by 9 bases, with 14 bases left in between.

V is TRBV11-2 and J is TRBJ1-1, with 8 nucleotides matching TRBD1. Looked up from germline, CDR1 is SGHAT and CDR2 is FQNNGV. The V gene end was trimmed by 3 bases and the J gene end by 11 bases; junction bases not matched to a gene: 5. The length of the CDR3 is 12 residues. CDR3: CASSFLDREAFF. DNA of the CDR3: TGTGCCAGCAGCTTCCTGGACAGGGAGGCTTTCTTT.

This clone occurred a few times. The CDR3 sequence is CASSLPQGKSYEQYF. The CDR3 nucleotides read TGTGCCAGCAGTCTTCCGCAGGGAAAATCCTACGAGCAGTACTTC. The chain recombines TRBV6-6 with TRBJ2-7; D perhaps matches TRBD1 (5 bases). Trimming cost V 5 bases and J 1 base, with 15 bases left between them. Germline CDR1 MNHNY, CDR2 SVGAGI (reference sequence). The CDR3 is 15 residues long.